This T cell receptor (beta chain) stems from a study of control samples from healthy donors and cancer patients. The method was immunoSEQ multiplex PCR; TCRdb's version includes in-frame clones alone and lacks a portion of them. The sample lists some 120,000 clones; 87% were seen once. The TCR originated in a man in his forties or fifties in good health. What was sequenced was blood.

The CDR3: CASSVGGARETQYF. Written as DNA, the CDR3 is TGTGCCAGCAGTGTAGGGGGGGCCCGAGAGACCCAGTACTTC. The chain uses TRBV2 and TRBJ2-5; D may be TRBD2 (7 bases). The CDR3 length is 14 residues. The V end lost 4 bases, the J end lost 4 bases, and 13 bases lay between the germline ends. The germline gives CDR1 SNHLY, CDR2 FYNNEI.